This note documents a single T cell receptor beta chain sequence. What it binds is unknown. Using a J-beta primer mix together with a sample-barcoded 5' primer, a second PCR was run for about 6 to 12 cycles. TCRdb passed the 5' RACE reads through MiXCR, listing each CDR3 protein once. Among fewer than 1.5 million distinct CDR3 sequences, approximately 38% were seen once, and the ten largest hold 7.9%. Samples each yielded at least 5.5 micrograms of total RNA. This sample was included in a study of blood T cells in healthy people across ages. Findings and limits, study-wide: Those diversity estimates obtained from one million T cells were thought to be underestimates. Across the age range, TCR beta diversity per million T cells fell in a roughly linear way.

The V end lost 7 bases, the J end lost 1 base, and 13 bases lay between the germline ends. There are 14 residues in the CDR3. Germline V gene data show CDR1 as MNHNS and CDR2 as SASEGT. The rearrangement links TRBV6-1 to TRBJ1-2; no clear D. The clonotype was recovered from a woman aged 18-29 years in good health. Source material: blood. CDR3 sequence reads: CASTRGRVNYGYTF. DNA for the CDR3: TGTGCCAGCACCCGTGGGAGGGTTAACTATGGCTACACCTTC.